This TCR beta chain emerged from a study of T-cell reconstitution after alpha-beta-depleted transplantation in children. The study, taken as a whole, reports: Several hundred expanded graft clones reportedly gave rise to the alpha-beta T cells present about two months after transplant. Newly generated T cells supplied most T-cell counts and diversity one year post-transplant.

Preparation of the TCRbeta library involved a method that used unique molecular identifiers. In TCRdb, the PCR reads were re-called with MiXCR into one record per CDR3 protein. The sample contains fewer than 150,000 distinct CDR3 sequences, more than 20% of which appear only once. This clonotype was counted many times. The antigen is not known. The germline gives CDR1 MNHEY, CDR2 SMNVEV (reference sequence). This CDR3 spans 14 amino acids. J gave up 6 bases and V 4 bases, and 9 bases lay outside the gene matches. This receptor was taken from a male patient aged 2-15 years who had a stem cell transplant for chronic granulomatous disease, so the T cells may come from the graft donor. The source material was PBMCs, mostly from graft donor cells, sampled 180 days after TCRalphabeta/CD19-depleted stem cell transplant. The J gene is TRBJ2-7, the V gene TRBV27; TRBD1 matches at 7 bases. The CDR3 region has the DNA TGTGCCAGCAGTTACAAGGGGCGACAGGGCGAGCAGTACTTC. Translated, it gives CASSYKGRQGEQYF.